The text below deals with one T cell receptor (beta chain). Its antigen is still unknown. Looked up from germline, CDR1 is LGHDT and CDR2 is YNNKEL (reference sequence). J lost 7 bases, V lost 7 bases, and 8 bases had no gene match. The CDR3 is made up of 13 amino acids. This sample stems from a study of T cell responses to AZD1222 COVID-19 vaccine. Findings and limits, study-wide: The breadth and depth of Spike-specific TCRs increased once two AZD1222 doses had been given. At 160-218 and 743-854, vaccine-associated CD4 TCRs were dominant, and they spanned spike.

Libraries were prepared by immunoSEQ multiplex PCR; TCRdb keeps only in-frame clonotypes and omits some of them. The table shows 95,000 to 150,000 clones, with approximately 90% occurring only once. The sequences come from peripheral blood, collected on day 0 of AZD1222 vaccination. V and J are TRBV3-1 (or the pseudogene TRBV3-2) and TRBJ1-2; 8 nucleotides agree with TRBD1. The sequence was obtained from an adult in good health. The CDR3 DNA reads TGTGCCAGCACCCCCGGGACAGGAGTTGGCTACACCTTC. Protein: CASTPGTGVGYTF.